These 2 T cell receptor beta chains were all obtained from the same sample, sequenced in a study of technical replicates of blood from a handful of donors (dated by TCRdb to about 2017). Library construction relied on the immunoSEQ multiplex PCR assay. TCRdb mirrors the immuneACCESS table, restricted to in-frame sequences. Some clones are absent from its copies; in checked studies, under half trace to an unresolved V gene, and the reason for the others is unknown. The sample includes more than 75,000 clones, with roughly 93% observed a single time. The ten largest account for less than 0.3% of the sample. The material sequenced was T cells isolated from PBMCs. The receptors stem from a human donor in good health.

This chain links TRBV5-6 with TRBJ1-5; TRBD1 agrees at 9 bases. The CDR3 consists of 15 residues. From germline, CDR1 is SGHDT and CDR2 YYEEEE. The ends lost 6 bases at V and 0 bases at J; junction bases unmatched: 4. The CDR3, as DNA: TGTGCCAGCAAGGGGACAGGGTTTAGCAATCAGCCCCAGCATTTT. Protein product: CASKGTGFSNQPQHF.

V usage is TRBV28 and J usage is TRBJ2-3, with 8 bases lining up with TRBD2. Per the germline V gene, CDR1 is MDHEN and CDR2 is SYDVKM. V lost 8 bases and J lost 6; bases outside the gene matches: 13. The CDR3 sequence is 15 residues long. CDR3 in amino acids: CASRNGGAGSDTQYF. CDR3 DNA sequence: TGTGCCAGCCGCAACGGGGGGGCCGGGTCGGATACGCAGTATTTT. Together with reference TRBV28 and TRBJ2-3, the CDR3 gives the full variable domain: DVKVTQSSRYLVKRTGEKVFLECVQDMDHENMFWYRQDPGLGLRLIYFSYDVKMKEKGDIPEGYSVSREKKERFSLILESASTNQTSMYLCASRNGGAGSDTQYFGPGTRLTVL.